The 19 T cell receptor beta chains presented below share a single source sample, sequenced in a study of glioma-infiltrating T cells after dendritic cell vaccination. Profiling relied on immunoSEQ multiplex PCR, and the TCRdb table lists in-frame clones only, not all of them. The repertoire holds about 82,000 clones, around 90% seen once, with 3% to 3.5% in the top ten. The input for sequencing was blood, taken before dendritic cell vaccination. The receptors shown here come from a human donor with glioblastoma.

V gene TRBV2 combines with J gene TRBJ2-1; 9 positions match TRBD1. V lost 6 bases, J lost 7 bases, and 10 bases stayed unmatched. From germline, CDR1 is SNHLY and CDR2 FYNNEI. There are 15 residues in the CDR3. The CDR3 spells CASRAPGQGFNEQFF. Written as DNA, the CDR3 is TGTGCCAGCAGGGCACCGGGACAGGGTTTTAATGAGCAGTTCTTC. Drawing the rest from reference TRBV2 and TRBJ2-1, the complete variable domain is EPEVTQTPSHQVTQMGQEVILRCVPISNHLYFYWYRQILGQKVEFLVSFYNNEISEKSEIFDDQFSVERPDGSNFTLKIRSTKLEDSAMYFCASRAPGQGFNEQFFGPGTRLTVL.

The V call is TRBV6-6, the J call TRBJ2-7, with 9 bases aligning to TRBD2. CDR3 length equals 14 residues. The germline V gene encodes CDR1 MNHNY and CDR2 SVGAGI (reference sequence). V dropped 8 bases and J dropped 2; count of bases not matched to a gene: 7. In nucleotides, the CDR3 is TGTGCCAGCCTTAGCGGGAGTTGGCCCTACGAGCAGTACTTC. It translates to CASLSGSWPYEQYF.

This chain joins TRBV6-5 and TRBJ2-1; D ambiguous. V was trimmed by 2 bases and J by 0 bases, leaving 8 bases between them. CDR3 length equals 15 residues. Germline CDR1 is MNHEY and CDR2 is SVGAGI. Here the CDR3 reads CASSYGLSSYNEQFF. DNA for the CDR3: TGTGCCAGCAGTTACGGTCTGAGCTCCTACAATGAGCAGTTCTTC.

V is TRBV9 and J is TRBJ2-6; D possibly corresponds to TRBD1 (5 bases). The CDR3 covers 14 residues. CDR1 and CDR2 (germline): SGDLS, YYNGEE. V gave up 4 bases and J gave up 3 bases, with 8 bases separating them. The CDR3 DNA is TGTGCCAGCAGCCAGGGATTTGGGGCCAACGTCCTGACTTTC. Translated: CASSQGFGANVLTF.

This clone was picked up one time. This chain links TRBV7-3 with TRBJ2-7; D perhaps matches TRBD2 (6 bases). From germline, CDR1 is SGHTA and CDR2 FQGTGA. V dropped 2 bases and J dropped 10 bases, with 15 bases sitting between them. CDR3 length: 13 amino acids. CDR3 coding DNA: TGTGCCAGCAGCTTACAGGTCGCGGGGACTCAGTACTTC. Translating it yields CASSLQVAGTQYF.

The chain joins TRBV30 to TRBJ1-4; D perhaps matches TRBD1 (6 bases). CDR1 and CDR2 from the germline V gene are GTSNPN and SVGIG (reference sequence). The CDR3 sequence is 14 residues long. V dropped 4 bases and J dropped 2 bases, with 11 bases sitting between them. This CDR3 is CAWKNRATNEKLFF. The DNA of the CDR3 is TGTGCCTGGAAAAACAGGGCGACTAATGAAAAACTGTTTTTT.

V gene TRBV9 combines with J gene TRBJ1-3; no clear D. The CDR3 covers 15 residues. Trimming pared 3 bases from V and 4 bases from J, leaving 14 bases between. Germline-derived CDR1 and CDR2 are SGDLS and YYNGEE. CDR3 sequence (DNA): TGTGCCAGCAGCGGGGGAGACGCGGTGGGAAACACCATATATTTT. Translating it yields CASSGGDAVGNTIYF.

The genes are TRBV4-1 and TRBJ1-2, with 8 bases identical to TRBD1. V lost 0 bases and J lost 7; bases outside the gene matches: 7. Germline V gene sequence: CDR1 MGHRA, CDR2 YSYEKL. CDR3 length equals 15 residues. CDR3 sequence: CASSQERQGAGGYTF. CDR3 sequence (DNA): TGCGCCAGCAGCCAAGAACGGCAGGGGGCCGGTGGCTACACCTTC.

V is TRBV2 and J is TRBJ2-5; no reliable D call. The V gene's germline CDR1 is SNHLY and CDR2 FYNNEI. Between the trimmed V and J ends, which lost 3 bases and 2 bases, there was a span of 7 bases. The CDR3 sequence is 13 residues long. CDR3 residues: CASSESVQETQYF. In DNA, the CDR3 is TGTGCCAGCAGTGAGTCAGTGCAAGAGACCCAGTACTTC.

The table lists this clone with a few counts. The V call is TRBV6-5, the J call TRBJ2-1; 8 bases are a match to TRBD1. With V trimmed by 2 bases and J by 6 bases, 6 bases remained unmatched. Germline V gives CDR1 MNHEY, CDR2 SVGAGI. The CDR3 length is 15 residues. The DNA of the CDR3 is TGTGCCAGCAGTTACATCCAGGGGGCCGGCAATGAGCAGTTCTTC. Translated: CASSYIQGAGNEQFF.

The J gene is TRBJ2-5, the V gene TRBV10-3, with TRBD2 matching over 11 bases. Germline V lookup: CDR1 ENHRY, CDR2 SYGVKD. V lost 6 bases and J lost 3; bases outside the gene matches: 6. CDR3 size: 15 residues. DNA of the CDR3: TGTGCCATCAGGGCTAGCGGGGGGCCGAAAGAGACCCAGTACTTC. Amino acids: CAIRASGGPKETQYF.

The chain recombines TRBV4-1 with TRBJ2-7, with a tentative D call TRBD2 (5 bases). The ends were cut back, 4 bases at V and 3 bases at J, with 13 bases in the middle. This CDR3 is built from 14 residues. CDR1 and CDR2 from the germline V gene are MGHRA and YSYEKL. The CDR3 loop is CASSRDGRGYEQYF. The CDR3 DNA reads TGCGCCAGCAGCCGAGACGGACGGGGCTACGAGCAGTACTTC.

V usage is TRBV12-5 and J usage is TRBJ2-7, with a possible D match to TRBD2 (5 bases). The CDR3 consists of 14 residues. Germline V gives CDR1 LGHNT, CDR2 FRNRAP. The ends were cut back, 3 bases at V and 5 bases at J, with 14 bases in the middle. The CDR3 nucleotides are TGTGCTAGTGGTTTTGCGGGCCCCCCCCACGAGCAGTACTTC. Its translation: CASGFAGPPHEQYF.

The V and J genes are TRBV6-5 and TRBJ2-1, with 9 bases lining up with TRBD2. Trimming cost V 3 bases and J 5 bases; bases outside gene matches: 5. The germline CDR1 and CDR2 sequences are MNHEY and SVGAGI. The CDR3 runs to 15 residues. This CDR3 reads CASSYSGSVNNEQFF. DNA of the CDR3: TGTGCCAGCAGTTATAGCGGGAGCGTTAACAATGAGCAGTTCTTC.

Worth noting for this clone: This sample also contains other DNA sequences that code for the same CDR3. V usage is TRBV5-1 and J usage is TRBJ2-1, with a weak D call TRBD2 (6 bases). From germline, CDR1 is SGHRS and CDR2 YFSETQ. V was shortened by 0 bases and J by 4 bases, with 8 bases between the two germline ends. The CDR3 has 14 residues. The CDR3 spells CASSLGGEYNEQFF. CDR3 nucleotide sequence: TGCGCCAGCAGCTTGGGCGGGGAATACAATGAGCAGTTCTTC.

The V gene is TRBV27, the J gene TRBJ1-2, with unresolved D. CDR1 is MNHEY, CDR2 SMNVEV, per germline (reference sequence). The V end lost 3 bases, the J end lost 1 base, and 6 bases lay between the germline ends. This CDR3 has 13 residues. As DNA, the CDR3 is TGTGCCAGCAGTTTGTCACTTAACTATGGCTACACCTTC. Translation: CASSLSLNYGYTF.

The V and J genes are TRBV7-9 and TRBJ1-2; D remains unclear. V lost 5 bases, J lost 4 bases, and 11 bases lay in between. This CDR3 contains 13 residues. CDR1 is SEHNR and CDR2 is FQNEAQ in the germline V gene (reference sequence). The CDR3 nucleotides are TGTGCCAGCAGCCCAAGTGGGAGCTATGGCTACACCTTC. Translating it yields CASSPSGSYGYTF.

The genes are TRBV6-4 and TRBJ1-2; tentative D call: TRBD1 (6 bases). The CDR3 covers 14 residues. V shed 3 bases and J shed 6 bases, with 14 bases lying between them. CDR1 MRHNA and CDR2 SNTAGT come from the germline V gene. The CDR3 sequence: CASSETTGGDGYTF. The CDR3 coding sequence is TGTGCCAGCAGTGAAACGACGGGGGGCGATGGCTACACCTTC.

The V call is TRBV11-2, the J call TRBJ2-7; possibly TRBD1 for D (8 bases). Germline lookup yields CDR1 SGHAT and CDR2 FQNNGV. With 2 bases removed from V and 2 bases from J, the gap between germline ends came to 13 bases. This CDR3 is 15 amino acids long. The CDR3 loop reads CASSLYRGGTYEQYF. CDR3 nucleotide sequence: TGTGCCAGCAGCTTATACAGGGGGGGGACCTACGAGCAGTACTTC.